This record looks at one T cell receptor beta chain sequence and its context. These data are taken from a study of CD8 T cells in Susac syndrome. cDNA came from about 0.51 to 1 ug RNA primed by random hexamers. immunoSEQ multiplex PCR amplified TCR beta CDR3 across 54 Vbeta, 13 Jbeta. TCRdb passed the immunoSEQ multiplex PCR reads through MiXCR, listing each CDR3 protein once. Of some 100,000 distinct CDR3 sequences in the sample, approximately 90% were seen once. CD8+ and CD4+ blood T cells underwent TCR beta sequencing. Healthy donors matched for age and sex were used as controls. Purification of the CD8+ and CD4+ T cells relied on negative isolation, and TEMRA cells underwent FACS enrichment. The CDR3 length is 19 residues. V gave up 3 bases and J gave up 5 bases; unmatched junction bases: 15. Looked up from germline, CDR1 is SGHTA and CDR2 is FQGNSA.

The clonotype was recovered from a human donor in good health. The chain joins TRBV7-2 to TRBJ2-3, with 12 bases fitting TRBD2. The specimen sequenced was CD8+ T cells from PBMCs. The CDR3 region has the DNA TGTGCCAGCAGCTTGAATGCCCTCGGACTAGCGGGGTTTGGAGATACGCAGTATTTT. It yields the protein CASSLNALGLAGFGDTQYF.